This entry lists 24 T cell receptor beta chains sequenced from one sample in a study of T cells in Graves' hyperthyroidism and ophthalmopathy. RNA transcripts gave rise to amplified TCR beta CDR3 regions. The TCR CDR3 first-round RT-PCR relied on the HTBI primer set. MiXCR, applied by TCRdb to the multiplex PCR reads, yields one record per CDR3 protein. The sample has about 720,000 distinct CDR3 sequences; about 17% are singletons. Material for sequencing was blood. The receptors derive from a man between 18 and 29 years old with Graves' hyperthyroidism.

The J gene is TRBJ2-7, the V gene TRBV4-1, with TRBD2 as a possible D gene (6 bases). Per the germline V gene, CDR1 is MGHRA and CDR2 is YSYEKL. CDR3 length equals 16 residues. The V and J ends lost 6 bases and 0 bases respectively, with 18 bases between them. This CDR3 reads CASSPGGHRSSYEQYF. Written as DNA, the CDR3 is TGCGCCAGCAGTCCCGGAGGGCACCGTAGCTCCTACGAGCAGTACTTC.

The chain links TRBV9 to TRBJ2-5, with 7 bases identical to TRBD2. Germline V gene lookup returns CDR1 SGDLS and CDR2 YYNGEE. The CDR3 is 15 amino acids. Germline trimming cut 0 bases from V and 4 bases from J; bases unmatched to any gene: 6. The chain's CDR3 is CASSVAGGGPETQYF. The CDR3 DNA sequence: TGTGCCAGCAGCGTAGCCGGGGGAGGGCCAGAGACCCAGTACTTC.

CDR3 sequence: CASSPQPETEAFF. The CDR3 DNA reads TGTGCCAGCAGCCCACAGCCCGAGACTGAAGCTTTCTTT. This chain links TRBV12-3 or TRBV12-4 with TRBJ1-1; D ambiguous. CDR3 length equals 13 residues. V was shortened by 6 bases and J by 5 bases, with 13 bases between the two germline ends.

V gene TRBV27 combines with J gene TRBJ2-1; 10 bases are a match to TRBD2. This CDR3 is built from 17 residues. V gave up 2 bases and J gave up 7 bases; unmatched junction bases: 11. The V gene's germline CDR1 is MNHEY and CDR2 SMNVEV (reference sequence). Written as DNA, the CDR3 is TGTGCCAGCAGTTTAGTAAGCGGGAGGGCCGGAAGAAATGAGCAGTTCTTC. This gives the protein CASSLVSGRAGRNEQFF.

Here the CDR3 reads CASSQRPDVDEQYF. DNA of the CDR3: TGCGCCAGCAGCCAACGACCCGACGTGGACGAGCAGTACTTC. This chain connects TRBV4-1 to TRBJ2-7, with unresolved D. The germline CDR1 and CDR2 sequences are MGHRA and YSYEKL. The CDR3 totals 14 residues. V was clipped by 2 bases and J by 5 bases, with 13 bases between them.

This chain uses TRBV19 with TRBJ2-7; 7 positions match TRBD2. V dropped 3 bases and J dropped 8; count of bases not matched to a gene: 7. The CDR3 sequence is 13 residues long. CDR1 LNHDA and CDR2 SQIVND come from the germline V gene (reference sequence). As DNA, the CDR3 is TGTGCCAGTAGTATTGTAAGCGGGGAGAAGCAGTACTTC. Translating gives CASSIVSGEKQYF.

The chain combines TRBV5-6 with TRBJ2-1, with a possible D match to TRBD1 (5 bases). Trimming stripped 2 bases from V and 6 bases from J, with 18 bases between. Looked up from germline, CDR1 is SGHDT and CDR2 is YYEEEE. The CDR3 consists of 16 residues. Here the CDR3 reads CASSLPQGERFNEQFF. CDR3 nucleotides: TGTGCCAGCAGCTTACCGCAGGGTGAAAGGTTCAATGAGCAGTTCTTC.

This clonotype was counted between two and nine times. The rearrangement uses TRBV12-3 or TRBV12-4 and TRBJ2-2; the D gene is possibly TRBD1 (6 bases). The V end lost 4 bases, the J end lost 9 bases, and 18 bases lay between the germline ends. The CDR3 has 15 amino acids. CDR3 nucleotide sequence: TGTGCCAGCAGTTCCTCCGGGACACCTGGGAGGGAGCTGTTTTTT. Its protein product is CASSSSGTPGRELFF.

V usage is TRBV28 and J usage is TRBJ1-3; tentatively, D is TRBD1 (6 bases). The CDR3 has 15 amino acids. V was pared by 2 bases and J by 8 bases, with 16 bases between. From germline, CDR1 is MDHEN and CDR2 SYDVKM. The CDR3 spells CASSLVPTGTDTIYF. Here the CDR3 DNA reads TGTGCCAGCAGTTTAGTCCCCACAGGGACCGACACCATATATTTT.

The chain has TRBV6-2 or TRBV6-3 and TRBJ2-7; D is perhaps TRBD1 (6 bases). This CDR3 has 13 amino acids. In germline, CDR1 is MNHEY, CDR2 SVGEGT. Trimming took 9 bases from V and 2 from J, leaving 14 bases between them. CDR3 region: CASLPDSTYEQYF. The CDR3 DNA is TGTGCCAGTTTACCGGACAGCACCTACGAGCAGTACTTC.

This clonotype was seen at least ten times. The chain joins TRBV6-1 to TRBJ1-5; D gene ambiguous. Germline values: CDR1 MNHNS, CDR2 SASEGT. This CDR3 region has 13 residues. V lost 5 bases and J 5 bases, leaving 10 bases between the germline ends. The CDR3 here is CASSPTADQPQHF. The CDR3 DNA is TGTGCCAGCAGTCCGACGGCCGATCAGCCCCAGCATTTT.

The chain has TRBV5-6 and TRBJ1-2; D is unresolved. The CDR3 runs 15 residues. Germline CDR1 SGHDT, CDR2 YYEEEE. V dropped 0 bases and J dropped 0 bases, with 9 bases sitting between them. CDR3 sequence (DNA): TGTGCCAGCAGCTTGGTGGCTTTAGCTAACTATGGCTACACCTTC. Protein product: CASSLVALANYGYTF.

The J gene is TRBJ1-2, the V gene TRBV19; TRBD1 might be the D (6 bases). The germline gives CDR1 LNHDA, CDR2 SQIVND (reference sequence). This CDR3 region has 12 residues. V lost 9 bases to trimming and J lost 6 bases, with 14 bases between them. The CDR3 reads CARLGAGDGYTF. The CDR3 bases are TGTGCCAGGCTCGGGGCAGGGGATGGCTACACCTTC.

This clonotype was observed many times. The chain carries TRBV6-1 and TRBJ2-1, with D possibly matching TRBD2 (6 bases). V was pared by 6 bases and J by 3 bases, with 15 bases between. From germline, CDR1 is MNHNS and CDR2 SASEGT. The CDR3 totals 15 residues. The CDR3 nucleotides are TGTGCCAGCAGCGCGGCACGGGGGAGCTACAATGAGCAGTTCTTC. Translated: CASSAARGSYNEQFF.

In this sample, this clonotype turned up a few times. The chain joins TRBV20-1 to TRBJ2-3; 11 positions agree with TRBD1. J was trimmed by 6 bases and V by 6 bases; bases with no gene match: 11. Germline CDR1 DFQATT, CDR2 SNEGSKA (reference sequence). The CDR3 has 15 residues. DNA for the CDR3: TGCAGTGCCTTCGATGGACAGGGGGCGAGCGATACGCAGTATTTT. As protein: CSAFDGQGASDTQYF.

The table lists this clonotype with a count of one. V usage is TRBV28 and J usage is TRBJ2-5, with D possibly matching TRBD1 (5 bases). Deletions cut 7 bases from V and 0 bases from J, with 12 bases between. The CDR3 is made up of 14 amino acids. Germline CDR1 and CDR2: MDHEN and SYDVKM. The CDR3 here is CASTETGHQETQYF. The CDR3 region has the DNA TGTGCCAGCACGGAAACAGGCCACCAAGAGACCCAGTACTTC.

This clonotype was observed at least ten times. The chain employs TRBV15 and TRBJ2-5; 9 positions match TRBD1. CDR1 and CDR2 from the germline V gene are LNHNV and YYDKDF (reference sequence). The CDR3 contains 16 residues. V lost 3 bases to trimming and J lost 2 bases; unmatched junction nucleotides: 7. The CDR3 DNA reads TGTGCCACCAGCAGCGGGGGACAGGGTGGGCAAGAGACCCAGTACTTC. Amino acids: CATSSGGQGGQETQYF.

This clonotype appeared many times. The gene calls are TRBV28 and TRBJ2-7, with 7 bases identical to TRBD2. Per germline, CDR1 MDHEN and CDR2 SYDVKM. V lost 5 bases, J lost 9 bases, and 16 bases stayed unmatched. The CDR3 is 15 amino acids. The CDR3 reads CASSPPGGLPLGQYF. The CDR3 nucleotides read TGTGCCAGCAGTCCCCCGGGGGGACTACCACTGGGGCAGTACTTC.

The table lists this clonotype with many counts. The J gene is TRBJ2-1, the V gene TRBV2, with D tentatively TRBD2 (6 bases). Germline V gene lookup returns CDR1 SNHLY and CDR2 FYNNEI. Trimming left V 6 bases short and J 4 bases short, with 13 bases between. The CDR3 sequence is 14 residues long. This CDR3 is CASSKVAEYNEQFF. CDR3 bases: TGTGCCAGCAGCAAGGTAGCGGAGTACAATGAGCAGTTCTTC.

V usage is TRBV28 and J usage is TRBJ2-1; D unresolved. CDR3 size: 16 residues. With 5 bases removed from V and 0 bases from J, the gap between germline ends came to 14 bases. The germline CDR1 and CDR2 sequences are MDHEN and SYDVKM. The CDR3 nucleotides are TGTGCCAGCAGTCCCTGGGCGGTGGGCTCCTACAATGAGCAGTTCTTC. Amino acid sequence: CASSPWAVGSYNEQFF.

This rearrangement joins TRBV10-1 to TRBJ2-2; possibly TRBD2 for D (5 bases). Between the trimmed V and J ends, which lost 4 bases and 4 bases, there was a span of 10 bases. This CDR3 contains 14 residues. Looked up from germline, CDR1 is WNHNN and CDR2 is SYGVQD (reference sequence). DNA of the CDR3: TGCGCCAGCAGTGCCCGGGGAATCACCGGGGAGCTGTTTTTT. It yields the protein CASSARGITGELFF.

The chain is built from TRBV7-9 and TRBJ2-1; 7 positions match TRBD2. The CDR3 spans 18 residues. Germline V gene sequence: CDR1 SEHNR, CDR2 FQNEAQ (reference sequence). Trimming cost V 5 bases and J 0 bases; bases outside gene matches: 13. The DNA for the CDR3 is TGTGCCAGCAGCCCCTTGTCGCCTAGCGGACCCTCCTACAATGAGCAGTTCTTC. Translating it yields CASSPLSPSGPSYNEQFF. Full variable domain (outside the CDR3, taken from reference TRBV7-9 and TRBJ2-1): DTGVSQNPRHKITKRGQNVTFRCDPISEHNRLYWYRQTLGQGPEFLTYFQNEAQLEKSRLLSDRFSAERPKGSFSTLEIQRTEQGDSAMYLCASSPLSPSGPSYNEQFFGPGTRLTVL.

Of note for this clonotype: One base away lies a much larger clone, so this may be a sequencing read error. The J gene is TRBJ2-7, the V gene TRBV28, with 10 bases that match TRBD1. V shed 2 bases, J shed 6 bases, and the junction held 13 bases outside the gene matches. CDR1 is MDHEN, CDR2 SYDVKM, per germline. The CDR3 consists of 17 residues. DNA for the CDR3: TGTGCCAGCAGTTTAACCAGGCCCGGGACAGGGGTTATCGAGCAGTACTTC. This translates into CASSLTRPGTGVIEQYF.

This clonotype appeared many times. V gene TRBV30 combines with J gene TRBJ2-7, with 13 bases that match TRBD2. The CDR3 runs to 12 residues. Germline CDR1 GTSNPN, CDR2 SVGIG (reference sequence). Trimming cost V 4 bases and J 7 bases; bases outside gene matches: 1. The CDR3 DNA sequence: TGTGCCTGGAAGGGACTAGCGGGAGAGCAGTACTTC. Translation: CAWKGLAGEQYF.